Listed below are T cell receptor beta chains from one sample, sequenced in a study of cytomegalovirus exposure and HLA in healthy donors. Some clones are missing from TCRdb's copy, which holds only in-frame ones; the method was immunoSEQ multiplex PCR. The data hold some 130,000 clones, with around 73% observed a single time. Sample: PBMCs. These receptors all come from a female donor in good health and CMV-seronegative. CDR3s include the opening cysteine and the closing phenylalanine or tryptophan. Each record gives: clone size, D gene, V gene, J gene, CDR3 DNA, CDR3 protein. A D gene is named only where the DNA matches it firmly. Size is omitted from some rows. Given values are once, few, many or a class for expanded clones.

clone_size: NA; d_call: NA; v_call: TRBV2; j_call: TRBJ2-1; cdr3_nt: TGTGCCAGCAGTGAATTGGGGGGGGCCAATGAGCAGTTCTTC; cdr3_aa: CASSELGGANEQFF
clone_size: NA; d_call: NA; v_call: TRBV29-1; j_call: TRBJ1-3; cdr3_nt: TGCAGCGTTGAAGCCCACTCTGGAAACACCATATATTTT; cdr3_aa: CSVEAHSGNTIYF
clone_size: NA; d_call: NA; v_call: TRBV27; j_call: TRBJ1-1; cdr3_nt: TGTGCCAGCGGCGAGAGGGAAAACACTGAAGCTTTCTTT; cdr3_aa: CASGERENTEAFF
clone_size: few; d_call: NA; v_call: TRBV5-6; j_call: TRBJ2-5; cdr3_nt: TGTGCCAGCAGCTTTCCGTCCGGGTGGGAGACCCAGTACTTC; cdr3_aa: CASSFPSGWETQYF
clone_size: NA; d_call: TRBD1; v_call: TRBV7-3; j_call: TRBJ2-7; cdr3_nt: TGTGCCAGCAGCTCCCTCTCCGGGACAGGTCAACAGTACTTC; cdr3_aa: CASSSLSGTGQQYF
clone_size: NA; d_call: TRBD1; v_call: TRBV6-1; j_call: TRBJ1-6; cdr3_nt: TGTGCCAGCAGGCGACAGGGCGTTAGTGATTCACCCCTCCACTTT; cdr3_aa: CASRRQGVSDSPLHF
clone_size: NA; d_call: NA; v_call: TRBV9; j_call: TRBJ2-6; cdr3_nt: TGTGCCAGCAGCGTAAGGGTTAGCGCTGGGGCCAACGTCCTGACTTTC; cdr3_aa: CASSVRVSAGANVLTF
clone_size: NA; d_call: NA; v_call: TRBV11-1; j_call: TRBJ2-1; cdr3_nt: TGTGCCAGCAACCGTCTTCCAGTGGTAGCGGACGATGAGCAGTTCTTC; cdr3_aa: CASNRLPVVADDEQFF
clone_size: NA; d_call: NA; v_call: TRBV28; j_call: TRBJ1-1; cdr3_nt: TGTGCCAGCAGTCCCGGGGGGGTTACGGAACACTACGAAGCTTTCTTT; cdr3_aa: CASSPGGVTEHYEAFF
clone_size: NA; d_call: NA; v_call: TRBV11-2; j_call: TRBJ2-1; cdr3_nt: TGTGCCAGCAGCTTAGTGTTCGGGAGTAGCATAATCTGGGACAATGAGCAGTTCTTC; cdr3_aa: CASSLVFGSSIIWDNEQFF
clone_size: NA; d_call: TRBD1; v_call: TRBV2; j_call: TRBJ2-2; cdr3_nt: TGTGCCAGCAGCGCGGACAGGGCCCCGAACACCGGGGAGCTGTTTTTT; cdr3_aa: CASSADRAPNTGELFF
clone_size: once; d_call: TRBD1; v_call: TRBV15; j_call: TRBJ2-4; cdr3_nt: TGTGCCACCAGCAGAGATTGGGGGACAGGGAACATTCAGTACTTC; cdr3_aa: CATSRDWGTGNIQYF
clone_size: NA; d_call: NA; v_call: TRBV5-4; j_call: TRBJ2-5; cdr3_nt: TGTGCCAGCAGCTTGCGGGAGACCCAGTACTTC; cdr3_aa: CASSLRETQYF
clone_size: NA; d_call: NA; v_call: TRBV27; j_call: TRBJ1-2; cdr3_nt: TGTGCCAGCAGTTTTATGGGGGCAGCTAACTATGGCTACACCTTC; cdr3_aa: CASSFMGAANYGYTF
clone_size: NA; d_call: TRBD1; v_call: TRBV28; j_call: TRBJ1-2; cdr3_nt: TGTGCCAGCAACCCGGGACAGAACTATGGCTACACCTTC; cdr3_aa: CASNPGQNYGYTF
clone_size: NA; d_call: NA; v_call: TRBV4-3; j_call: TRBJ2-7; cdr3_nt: TGCGCCAGCAGCCAAGCCCTGAGCCAGGCCACCTACGAGCAGTACTTC; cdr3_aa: CASSQALSQATYEQYF
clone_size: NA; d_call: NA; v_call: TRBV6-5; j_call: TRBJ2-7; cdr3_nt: TGTGCCAGCAGTTTAGGGGTTAGGTACGAGCAGTACTTC; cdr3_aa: CASSLGVRYEQYF
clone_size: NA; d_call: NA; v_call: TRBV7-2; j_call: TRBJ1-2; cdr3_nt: TGTGCCAGTAGCTTAGGGGGGGACTATGGCTACACCTTC; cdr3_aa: CASSLGGDYGYTF
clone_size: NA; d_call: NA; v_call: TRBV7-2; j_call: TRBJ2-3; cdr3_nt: TGTGCCAGCAGCCTACTTAGCGGCACAGATACGCAGTATTTT; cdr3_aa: CASSLLSGTDTQYF
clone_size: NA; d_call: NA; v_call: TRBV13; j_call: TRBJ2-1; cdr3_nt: TGTGCCAGCAGCCTCATAGGGGGTATCGGCAATGAGCAGTTCTTC; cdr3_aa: CASSLIGGIGNEQFF
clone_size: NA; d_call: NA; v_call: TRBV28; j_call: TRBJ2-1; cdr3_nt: TGTGCCAGCTCCGAGCATCTAAACTACAATGAGCAGTTCTTC; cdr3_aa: CASSEHLNYNEQFF
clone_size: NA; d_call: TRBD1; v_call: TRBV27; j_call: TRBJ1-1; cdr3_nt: TGTGCCAGCAGCCGGAGGGCACAGGGGATGCCCACTGAAGCTTTCTTT; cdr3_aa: CASSRRAQGMPTEAFF
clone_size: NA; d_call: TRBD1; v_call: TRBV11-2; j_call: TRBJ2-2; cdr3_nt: TGTGCCAGCAGCCGACAGGGTGCCGGGGAGCTGTTTTTT; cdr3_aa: CASSRQGAGELFF
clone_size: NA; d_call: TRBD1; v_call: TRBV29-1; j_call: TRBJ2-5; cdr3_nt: TGCAGCGTTGCTACAGGGGGAGTAAAAGAGACCCAGTACTTC; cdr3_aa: CSVATGGVKETQYF
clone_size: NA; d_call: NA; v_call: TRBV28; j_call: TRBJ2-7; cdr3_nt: TGTGCCAGCAGTCGACAGTACACCTACGAGCAGTACTTC; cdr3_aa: CASSRQYTYEQYF
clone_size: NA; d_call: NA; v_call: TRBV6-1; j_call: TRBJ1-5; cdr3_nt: TGTGCCAGCAGTGAAAGCCCCCAGAGGGATCAGCCCCAGCATTTT; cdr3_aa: CASSESPQRDQPQHF
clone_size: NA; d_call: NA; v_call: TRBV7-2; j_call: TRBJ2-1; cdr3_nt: TGTGCCAGCAGCCCCCTCCTCAAGGGAGCGGGCCATGAGCAGTTCTTC; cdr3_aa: CASSPLLKGAGHEQFF
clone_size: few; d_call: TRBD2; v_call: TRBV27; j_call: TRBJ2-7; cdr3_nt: TGTGCCAGCAGTCCAGGGACGGGGGGGGCTAGCGAGCAGTACTTC; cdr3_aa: CASSPGTGGASEQYF
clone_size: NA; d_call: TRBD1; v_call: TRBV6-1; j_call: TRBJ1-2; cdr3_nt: TGTGCCAGCAGGGCGGACAGGGACTATGGCTACACCTTC; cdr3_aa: CASRADRDYGYTF
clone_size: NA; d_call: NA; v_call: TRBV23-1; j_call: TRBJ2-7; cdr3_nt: TGCGCCAGCAGTCAACCTGACAGAACTTACGAGCAGTACTTC; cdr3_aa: CASSQPDRTYEQYF
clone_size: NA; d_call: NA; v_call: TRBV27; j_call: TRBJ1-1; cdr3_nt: TGTGCCAGCAGTCGAGGGTGGGAAGCTTTCTTT; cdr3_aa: CASSRGWEAFF
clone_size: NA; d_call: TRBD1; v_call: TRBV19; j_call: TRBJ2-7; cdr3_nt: TGTGCCACCGGAGGCAGGGGGCTTGGGGAGCAGTACTTC; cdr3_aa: CATGGRGLGEQYF
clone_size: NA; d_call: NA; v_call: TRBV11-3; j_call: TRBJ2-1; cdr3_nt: TGTGCCAGCAGCTTACAGGGCAATGAGCAGTTCTTC; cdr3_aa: CASSLQGNEQFF
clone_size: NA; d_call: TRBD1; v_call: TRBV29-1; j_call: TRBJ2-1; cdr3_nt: TGCAGCGTTGAACGTCGGGACAGCGAGCAGTTCTTC; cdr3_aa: CSVERRDSEQFF
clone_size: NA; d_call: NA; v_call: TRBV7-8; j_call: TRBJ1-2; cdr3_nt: TGTGCCAGCAGCCGTACAGGGACGATAGGCTACACCTTC; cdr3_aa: CASSRTGTIGYTF